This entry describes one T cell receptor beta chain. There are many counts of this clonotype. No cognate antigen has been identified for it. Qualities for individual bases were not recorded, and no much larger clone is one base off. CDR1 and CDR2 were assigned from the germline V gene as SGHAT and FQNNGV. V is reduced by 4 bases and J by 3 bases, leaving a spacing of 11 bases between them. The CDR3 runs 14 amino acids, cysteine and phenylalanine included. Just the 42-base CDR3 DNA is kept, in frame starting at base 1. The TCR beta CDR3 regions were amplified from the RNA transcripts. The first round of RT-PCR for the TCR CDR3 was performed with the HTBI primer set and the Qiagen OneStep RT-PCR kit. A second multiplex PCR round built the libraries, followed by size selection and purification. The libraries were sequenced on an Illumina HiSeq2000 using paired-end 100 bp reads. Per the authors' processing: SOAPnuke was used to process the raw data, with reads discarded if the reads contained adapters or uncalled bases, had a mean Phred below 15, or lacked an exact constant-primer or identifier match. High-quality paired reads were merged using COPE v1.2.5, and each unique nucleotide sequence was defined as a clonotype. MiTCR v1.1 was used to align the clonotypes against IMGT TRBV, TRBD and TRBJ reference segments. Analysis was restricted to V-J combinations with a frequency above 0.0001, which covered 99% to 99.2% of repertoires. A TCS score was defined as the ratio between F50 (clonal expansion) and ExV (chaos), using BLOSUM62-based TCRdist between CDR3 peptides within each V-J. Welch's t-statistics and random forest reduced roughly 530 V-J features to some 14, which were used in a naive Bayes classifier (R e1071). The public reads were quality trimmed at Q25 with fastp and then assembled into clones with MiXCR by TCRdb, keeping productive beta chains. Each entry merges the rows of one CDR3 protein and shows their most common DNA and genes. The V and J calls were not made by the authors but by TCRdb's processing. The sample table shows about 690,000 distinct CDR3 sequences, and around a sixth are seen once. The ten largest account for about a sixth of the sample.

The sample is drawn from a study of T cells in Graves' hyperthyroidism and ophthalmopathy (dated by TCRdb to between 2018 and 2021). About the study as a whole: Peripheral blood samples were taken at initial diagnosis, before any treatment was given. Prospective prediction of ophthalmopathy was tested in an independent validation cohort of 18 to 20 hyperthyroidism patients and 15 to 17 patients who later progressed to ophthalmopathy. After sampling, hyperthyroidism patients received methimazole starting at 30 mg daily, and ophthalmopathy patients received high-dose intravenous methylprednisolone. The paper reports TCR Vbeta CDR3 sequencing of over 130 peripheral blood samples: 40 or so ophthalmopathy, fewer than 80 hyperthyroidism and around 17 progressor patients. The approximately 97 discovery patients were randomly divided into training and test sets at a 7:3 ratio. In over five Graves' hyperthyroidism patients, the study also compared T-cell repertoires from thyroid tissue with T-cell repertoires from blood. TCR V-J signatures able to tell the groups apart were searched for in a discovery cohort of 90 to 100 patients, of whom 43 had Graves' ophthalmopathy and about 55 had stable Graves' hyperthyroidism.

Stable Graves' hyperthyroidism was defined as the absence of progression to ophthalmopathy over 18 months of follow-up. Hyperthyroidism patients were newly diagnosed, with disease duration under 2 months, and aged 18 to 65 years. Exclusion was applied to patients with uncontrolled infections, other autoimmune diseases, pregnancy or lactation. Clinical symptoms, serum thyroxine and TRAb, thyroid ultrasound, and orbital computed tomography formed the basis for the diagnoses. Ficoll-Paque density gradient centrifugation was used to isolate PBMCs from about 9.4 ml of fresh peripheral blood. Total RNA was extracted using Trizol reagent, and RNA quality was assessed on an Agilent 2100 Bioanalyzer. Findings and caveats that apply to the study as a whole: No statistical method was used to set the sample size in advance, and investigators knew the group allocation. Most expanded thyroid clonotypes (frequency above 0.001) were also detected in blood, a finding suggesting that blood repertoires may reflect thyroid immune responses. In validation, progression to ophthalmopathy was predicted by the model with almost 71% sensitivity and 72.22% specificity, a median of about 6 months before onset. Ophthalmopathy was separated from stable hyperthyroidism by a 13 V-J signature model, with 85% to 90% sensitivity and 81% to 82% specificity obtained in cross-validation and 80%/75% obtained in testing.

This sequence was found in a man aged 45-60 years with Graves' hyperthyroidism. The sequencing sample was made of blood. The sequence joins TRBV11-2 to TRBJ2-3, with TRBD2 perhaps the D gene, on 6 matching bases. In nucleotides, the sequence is TGTGCCAGCAGCTATGCCGGGACTACAGATACGCAGTATTTT. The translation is CASSYAGTTDTQYF.